Listed below are T cell receptor beta chains from one sample, sequenced in a study of vaccination and CD4 T cells after COVID-19. Which antigens these TCRs recognize remains unknown. MiXCR, run by TCRdb on the PCR reads, gives a single entry per CDR3 protein. The sample yields around 19,000 distinct CDR3 sequences, roughly 40% seen once. Sequencing used CD4+ T cells from blood, cultured in vitro, obtained after SARS-CoV-2 vaccination. These receptors were taken from a human donor who had recovered from COVID-19. Both conserved end residues are part of each CDR3. The D gene is left open where the match is weak. Rows give clone size only sometimes, using once, few, many, or a class for an expanded clone.

clone_size	d_call	v_call	j_call	cdr3_aa	cdr3_nt
NA	NA	TRBV9	TRBJ1-1	CASRKDPNTEAFF	TGTGCCAGCAGAAAGGACCCGAACACTGAAGCTTTCTTT
NA	NA	TRBV19	TRBJ1-2	CASSNSGEYGYTF	TGTGCCAGTAGTAACTCCGGGGAATATGGCTACACCTTC
few	NA	TRBV24-1	TRBJ2-5	CATSDSGTAGETQYF	TGTGCCACCAGTGACTCCGGGACGGCCGGGGAGACCCAGTACTTC
NA	NA	TRBV18	TRBJ2-1	CASSPAGTGSYNEQFF	TGTGCCAGCTCACCAGCGGGGACGGGGTCCTACAATGAGCAGTTCTTC
few	TRBD1	TRBV20-1	TRBJ2-5	CSAGDRGRETQYF	TGCAGTGCTGGGGACAGGGGCCGAGAGACCCAGTACTTC
NA	NA	TRBV7-9	TRBJ2-5	CASSHGASPQVGQYF	TGTGCCAGCAGTCATGGGGCGTCCCCCCAAGTGGGCCAGTACTTC
few	NA	TRBV7-9	TRBJ1-1	CASSLVGFMNTEAFF	TGTGCCAGCAGCTTAGTCGGTTTCATGAACACTGAAGCTTTCTTT
NA	NA	TRBV19	TRBJ1-1	CASTHLGAEAFF	TGTGCCAGTACGCACTTGGGGGCTGAAGCTTTCTTT
NA	NA	TRBV28	TRBJ1-6	CASSLGVASYNSPLHF	TGTGCCAGCAGTTTAGGGGTCGCCTCCTATAATTCACCCCTCCACTTT
NA	TRBD1	TRBV27	TRBJ1-1	CASRGQGRPEAFF	TGTGCCAGCAGAGGACAGGGGAGACCTGAAGCTTTCTTT
NA	NA	TRBV7-8	TRBJ1-1	CASSVVGGGSTEAFF	TGTGCCAGCAGCGTCGTAGGGGGAGGGTCCACTGAAGCTTTCTTT
NA	NA	TRBV20-1	TRBJ2-3	CSGTMGWLTDTQYF	TGCAGTGGAACGATGGGTTGGCTGACAGATACGCAGTATTTT
NA	TRBD1	TRBV11-2	TRBJ1-2	CASSLEQGALKGYTF	TGTGCCAGCAGCTTAGAGCAGGGGGCCTTGAAAGGCTACACCTTC
few	NA	TRBV7-2	TRBJ2-3	CASSLSLSQDTQYF	TGTGCCAGCAGCTTATCCCTTAGCCAGGATACGCAGTATTTT
NA	TRBD1	TRBV6-1	TRBJ1-2	CASSPRGTGYGYTF	TGTGCCAGCAGTCCGAGAGGGACAGGGTATGGCTACACCTTC
NA	NA	TRBV6-1	TRBJ2-1	CASSELHEQFF	TGTGCCAGCAGTGAACTCCATGAGCAGTTCTTC
NA	TRBD2	TRBV7-8	TRBJ2-3	CASSLNLRGNTDTQYF	TGTGCCAGCAGCTTAAATTTGCGGGGGAACACAGATACGCAGTATTTT
NA	NA	TRBV2	TRBJ2-7	CASSVQGGSYEQYF	TGTGCCAGCAGTGTCCAGGGGGGCTCCTACGAGCAGTACTTC
NA	TRBD2	TRBV28	TRBJ2-5	CASSAGTRETQYF	TGTGCCAGCAGCGCCGGGACTAGGGAGACCCAGTACTTC
NA	TRBD1	TRBV7-2	TRBJ1-2	CASSLEGQSPYGYTF	TGTGCCAGCAGCTTAGAGGGACAGAGCCCCTATGGCTACACCTTC
NA	TRBD1	TRBV6-1	TRBJ2-5	CASSGQGVSETQYF	TGTGCCAGCAGTGGACAGGGGGTATCAGAGACCCAGTACTTC
NA	NA	TRBV7-6	TRBJ2-3	CASSLGGLGTDTQYF	TGTGCCAGCAGCTTAGGGGGGTTGGGCACAGATACGCAGTATTTT
NA	TRBD2	TRBV29-1	TRBJ2-3	CSVERPSGGSTDTQYF	TGCAGCGTTGAACGCCCTAGCGGGGGTAGCACAGATACGCAGTATTTT
few	NA	TRBV27	TRBJ1-6	CASTYTGGYNSPLHF	TGTGCCAGCACCTACACTGGGGGGTATAATTCACCCCTCCACTTT
few	NA	TRBV7-9	TRBJ1-1	CASSLALNTEAFF	TGTGCCAGCAGCTTGGCTCTAAACACTGAAGCTTTCTTT
NA	NA	TRBV19	TRBJ2-6	CASSMAGANVLTF	TGTGCCAGTAGTATGGCTGGGGCCAACGTCCTGACTTTC
NA	NA	TRBV6-1	TRBJ1-5	CASSPAGDGQPQHF	TGTGCCAGCTCCCCGGCGGGGGACGGTCAGCCCCAGCATTTT
NA	NA	TRBV2	TRBJ1-2	CASGVRNYGYTF	TGTGCCAGTGGAGTTCGCAACTATGGCTACACCTTC
NA	TRBD2	TRBV20-1	TRBJ2-5	CSASRGGPAETQYF	TGCAGTGCTAGTCGGGGGGGGCCGGCAGAGACCCAGTACTTC
NA	TRBD2	TRBV20-1	TRBJ2-7	CSAPGLAGGYEQYF	TGCAGTGCTCCCGGACTAGCGGGAGGCTACGAGCAGTACTTC
few	NA	TRBV19	TRBJ1-5	CASSTTRAYSNQPQHF	TGTGCCAGTAGTACCACTCGGGCCTATAGCAATCAGCCCCAGCATTTT
few	TRBD1	TRBV10-3	TRBJ1-5	CAISETGTGGFGNQPQHF	TGTGCCATCAGTGAAACCGGGACAGGGGGCTTTGGCAATCAGCCCCAGCATTTT
few	NA	TRBV20-1	TRBJ2-5	CSARERLTNQETQYF	TGCAGTGCTAGAGAAAGGCTTACTAATCAAGAGACCCAGTACTTC
once	NA	TRBV5-1	TRBJ1-2	CASSLLGWGYTF	TGCGCCAGCAGCTTGCTGGGCTGGGGCTACACCTTC
few	TRBD1	TRBV10-3	TRBJ2-7	CASTGGTGAYEQYF	TGTGCCAGCACCGGGGGGACAGGGGCGTACGAGCAGTACTTC
NA	NA	TRBV7-6	TRBJ1-5	CASSPQQGFNQPQHF	TGTGCCAGCAGCCCCCAACAGGGCTTCAATCAGCCCCAGCATTTT
NA	NA	TRBV20-1	TRBJ1-5	CSASASNQPQHF	TGCAGTGCTAGTGCGAGCAATCAGCCCCAGCATTTT
NA	TRBD1	TRBV7-2	TRBJ2-5	CASSLVGQGVTQYF	TGTGCCAGCAGCTTAGTCGGACAGGGTGTTACCCAGTACTTC
NA	TRBD1	TRBV24-1	TRBJ2-5	CATSDDRDRGLETQYF	TGTGCCACCAGTGACGACCGGGACAGGGGGTTGGAGACCCAGTACTTC
NA	TRBD1	TRBV7-9	TRBJ1-2	CASSLFPDREKYGYTF	TGTGCCAGCAGCTTATTTCCCGACAGGGAGAAGTATGGCTACACCTTC
NA	TRBD2	TRBV20-1	TRBJ2-1	CSARTGAGGPNNEQFF	TGCAGTGCTAGAACAGGCGCGGGGGGGCCCAACAATGAGCAGTTCTTC
few	TRBD2	TRBV6-2/TRBV6-3	TRBJ2-5	CARLSIAGGQETQYF	TGTGCCAGACTTTCCATAGCGGGGGGGCAAGAGACCCAGTACTTC
NA	TRBD1	TRBV6-4	TRBJ2-2	CASSAGTGRDTGELFF	TGTGCCAGCAGTGCGGGGACAGGGCGGGACACCGGGGAGCTGTTTTTT
NA	TRBD1	TRBV12-3/TRBV12-4	TRBJ1-1	CASRTTGLMNTEAFF	TGTGCCAGCAGGACGACAGGGCTCATGAACACTGAAGCTTTCTTT
few	TRBD1	TRBV20-1	TRBJ1-2	CSARDQWGRTGWGYTF	TGCAGTGCTAGAGATCAATGGGGGAGGACAGGATGGGGCTACACCTTC
few	TRBD1	TRBV6-1	TRBJ1-2	CASTPRRGQNYGYTF	TGTGCCAGCACCCCCAGGAGGGGACAGAACTATGGCTACACCTTC
few	NA	TRBV19	TRBJ1-1	CASSIGRATEAFF	TGTGCCAGTAGTATTGGCCGGGCCACTGAAGCTTTCTTT
NA	NA	TRBV7-6	TRBJ2-4	CASSLGASGENIQYF	TGTGCCAGCAGCTTAGGGGCGTCCGGCGAAAACATTCAGTACTTC
NA	TRBD2	TRBV7-2	TRBJ2-5	CASSRQRGQETQYF	TGTGCCAGCAGTCGGCAGCGGGGCCAAGAGACCCAGTACTTC
NA	NA	TRBV11-3	TRBJ2-1	CASSLGDWVNNEQFF	TGTGCCAGCAGCTTGGGGGACTGGGTAAACAATGAGCAGTTCTTC
NA	TRBD1	TRBV7-9	TRBJ2-5	CASSPGNRGQETQYF	TGTGCCAGCAGCCCCGGGAACAGGGGGCAAGAGACCCAGTACTTC
NA	TRBD1	TRBV6-1	TRBJ2-2	CASSKIPGQANTGELFF	TGTGCCAGCAGCAAAATCCCGGGACAGGCGAACACCGGGGAGCTGTTTTTT
NA	TRBD1	TRBV24-1	TRBJ2-3	CAIGDRGGTDTQYF	TGTGCCATCGGGGACAGGGGTGGCACAGATACGCAGTATTTT
NA	NA	TRBV15	TRBJ2-7	CATSRVPRGNEQYF	TGTGCCACCAGCAGAGTACCACGGGGGAACGAGCAGTACTTC
NA	NA	TRBV7-8	TRBJ2-5	CASSSPGTQYF	TGTGCCAGCAGCTCCCCGGGGACCCAGTACTTC
few	NA	TRBV6-2/TRBV6-3	TRBJ1-5	CASREPGSGPQHF	TGTGCCAGCAGAGAACCTGGGTCAGGGCCCCAGCATTTT
NA	NA	TRBV7-9	TRBJ2-7	CASSPDQRGEQYF	TGTGCCAGCAGCCCGGACCAACGAGGGGAGCAGTACTTC
NA	NA	TRBV25-1	TRBJ2-4	CASSHHRTGGDIQYF	TGTGCCAGCAGTCACCATCGGACTGGGGGAGACATTCAGTACTTC